The TCR beta chain described here comes from a study of shared clonotypes between healthy human individuals. On the study more broadly: There were three CD4 naive, three CD4 memory, two CD8 naive and one CD8 memory plates per donor. Study-wide results and limits: Rarefaction analysis demonstrated incomplete sorted-subset sequencing notwithstanding large depth.

Sequenced by immunoSEQ multiplex PCR; TCRdb stores in-frame clones only, minus some. The sample lists millions of clones; 85% to 95% were seen once. CD45RO negativity and positive selection for CCR7 defined naive CD8 cells, a population that excluded terminally differentiated effector memory CD45RA+ cells. Only Caucasian adults living in Nashville, Tennessee served as donors. In the case of this clone: Its antigen remains unidentified. The same CDR3 can be traced to other DNA sequences in this sample.

The sequencing input was naive CD8+ T cells from PBMCs. The source is a man aged 18-30 years in good health. Some clones in this sample may be carry-over from other donors' samples.

The CDR3 sequence: CASSFSGATNEKLFF. CDR3 in DNA: TGTGCCAGCAGCTTTTCAGGTGCAACTAATGAAAAACTGTTTTTT. The chain employs TRBV7-9 and TRBJ1-4, with no clear D. The CDR3 covers 15 residues. Trimming removed 3 bases from V and 0 bases from J, with 8 bases in between. CDR1 is SEHNR and CDR2 is FQNEAQ in the germline V gene (reference sequence).